A single sample gave rise to the 30 T cell receptor beta chains below, sequenced in a study of regulatory T cells in long-lasting Graves disease. As for time point: persistent/refractory GD, antithyroid drugs over 5 years with positive TRAb. From PBMCs, RNA was extracted and then used to make the TCR library. Both iRepertoire HTBI primers and Arm-PCR of CDR3 regions were used to build the TCR beta libraries. TCRdb ran MiXCR on the multiplex PCR reads and lists one entry per CDR3 protein. This table holds approximately 400,000 distinct CDR3 sequences, roughly 20% found once. The material sequenced was peripheral blood mononuclear cells (PBMCs), taken when the disease was refractory, from a patient treated with antithyroid drugs. These receptors originate from a female donor with Graves disease.

This chain connects TRBV2 to TRBJ2-3, with TRBD2 identical over 7 bases. Germline trimming cut 4 bases from V and 5 bases from J; bases unmatched to any gene: 12. Germline CDR1 SNHLY, CDR2 FYNNEI. The length of the CDR3 is 16 residues. The CDR3 here is CASSALLAGVQDTQYF. In nucleotides, the CDR3 is TGTGCCAGCAGTGCTCTGTTGGCGGGAGTTCAAGATACGCAGTATTTT.

Many counts were recorded for this clonotype. The chain is built from TRBV2 and TRBJ1-1; D possibly corresponds to TRBD1 (6 bases). The V end lost 6 bases, the J end lost 0 bases, and 8 bases lay between the germline ends. This CDR3 region has 13 residues. Germline V gene sequence: CDR1 SNHLY, CDR2 FYNNEI. The CDR3 DNA reads TGTGCCAGCAGAGGGGGATTGAACACTGAAGCTTTCTTT. This gives the protein CASRGGLNTEAFF.

The V call is TRBV19, the J call TRBJ1-5; D gene uncertain. This CDR3 comprises 13 residues. Germline CDR1 and CDR2: LNHDA and SQIVND (reference sequence). Trimming took off 3 bases at V and 4 bases at J, with 7 bases between the two ends. CDR3: CASSIGKNQPQHF. CDR3 DNA sequence: TGTGCCAGTAGTATCGGCAAGAATCAGCCCCAGCATTTT.

The J gene is TRBJ2-2, the V gene TRBV29-1, with 9 bases matching TRBD1. The germline V gene has CDR1 SQVTM and CDR2 ANQGSEA. Trimming cost V 6 bases and J 4 bases; bases outside gene matches: 6. The CDR3 spans 14 residues. CDR3 bases: TGCAGCGTACAGACAGGGGGTGGCACCGGGGAGCTGTTTTTT. It translates to CSVQTGGGTGELFF.

This clonotype was counted many times. This sequence joins TRBV6-5 and TRBJ2-5; 7 nucleotides match TRBD1. The CDR3 runs to 15 residues. The V segment lost 0 bases and the J segment 5 bases; nucleotides outside the gene matches: 6. CDR1 is MNHEY, CDR2 SVGAGI, per germline. The CDR3 nucleotides are TGTGCCAGCAGTTACTCGACAGGGTATCGGGAGACCCAGTACTTC. This translates into CASSYSTGYRETQYF.

The chain links TRBV5-1 to TRBJ2-2; D unclear. The V and J ends lost 0 bases and 5 bases respectively, with 11 bases between them. CDR1 is SGHRS, CDR2 YFSETQ, per germline. This CDR3 comprises 15 residues. The CDR3 DNA sequence: TGCGCCAGCAGCTTGGACGGATTGAGTACCGGGGAGCTGTTTTTT. Amino acid sequence: CASSLDGLSTGELFF.

This clonotype was recorded at least ten times. The chain couples TRBV30 to TRBJ1-1; 9 positions match TRBD1. The V gene's germline CDR1 is GTSNPN and CDR2 SVGIG (reference sequence). The CDR3 has 15 residues. The V and J ends lost 1 base and 6 bases, in that order; junction bases with no gene match: 9. CDR3 nucleotides: TGTGCCTGGAGTGACACCCCGGGACAGGGCTCTGAAGCTTTCTTT. Translation: CAWSDTPGQGSEAFF.

V and J are TRBV2 and TRBJ2-3; D may match TRBD1 or TRBD2 (6 bases each). Germline CDR1 is SNHLY and CDR2 is FYNNEI. Trimming shortened V by 6 bases and J by 5 bases, and 12 bases separated the two germline ends. This CDR3 has 13 residues. CDR3 region: CASREGVGDTQYF. For the CDR3, the DNA is TGTGCCAGCAGGGAGGGGGTTGGAGATACGCAGTATTTT.

The rearrangement links TRBV20-1 to TRBJ2-1; D possibly corresponds to TRBD2 (5 bases). The germline CDR1 and CDR2 sequences are DFQATT and SNEGSKA (reference sequence). Trimming pared 3 bases from V and 2 bases from J, leaving 14 bases between. The length of the CDR3 is 15 residues. CDR3 nucleotides: TGCAGTGCTAGTACCCGGGAACTCCCCTACAATGAGCAGTTCTTC. Its protein is CSASTRELPYNEQFF.

This clonotype was observed at least ten times. V usage is TRBV7-2 and J usage is TRBJ2-5; 7 bases are a match to TRBD1. The CDR3 sequence is 17 residues long. The junction had 16 bases not matched to a gene; V was cut back by 5 bases and J by 4 bases. Germline-derived CDR1 and CDR2 are SGHTA and FQGNSA. This CDR3 is CASSDRLQGELLETQYF. CDR3 nucleotide sequence: TGTGCCAGCAGCGATAGGTTGCAGGGGGAACTCTTAGAGACCCAGTACTTC.

This clonotype was recorded a few times. The rearrangement joins TRBV28 to TRBJ1-2, with D possibly being TRBD1 (5 bases). Germline CDR1 reads MDHEN; CDR2 reads SYDVKM. CDR3 length equals 11 residues. Trimming pared 8 bases from V and 8 bases from J, leaving 12 bases between. CDR3 sequence (DNA): TGTGCCAGCGAGGGGTATCGGGGCTACACCTTC. Protein sequence: CASEGYRGYTF.

The sample holds a few counts of this clonotype. The gene calls are TRBV4-3 and TRBJ1-6, with 9 bases matching TRBD1. Germline CDR1 and CDR2: LGHNA and YSLEER. The CDR3 runs 13 residues. The ends lost 1 base at V and 14 bases at J; junction bases unmatched: 3. In DNA form, the CDR3 reads TGCGCCAGCAGCCAAGGGACAGGGGAAACCCTCCACTTT. This translates into CASSQGTGETLHF.

This clonotype has more than one count but fewer than ten. This chain connects TRBV2 to TRBJ2-3; perhaps TRBD2 as D (6 bases). Germline V gene sequence: CDR1 SNHLY, CDR2 FYNNEI. V lost 3 bases to trimming and J lost 4 bases, with 14 bases between them. The CDR3 has 15 residues. For the CDR3, the DNA is TGTGCCAGCAGTGACCGGGACTTTAGCCCAGATACGCAGTATTTT. It specifies CASSDRDFSPDTQYF.

This clonotype was recorded at least ten times. The chain carries TRBV18 and TRBJ1-5; 7 nucleotides match TRBD1. V was pared by 1 base and J by 3 bases, with 3 bases of the junction left unmatched. The CDR3 length is 15 residues. The germline V gene has CDR1 KGHSH and CDR2 LQKENI. DNA for the CDR3: TGTGCCAGCTCACCACTGGGACAGATCAATCAGCCCCAGCATTTT. Translated: CASSPLGQINQPQHF. Full variable domain (outside the CDR3, taken from reference TRBV18 and TRBJ1-5): NAGVMQNPRHLVRRRGQEARLRCSPMKGHSHVYWYRQLPEEGLKFMVYLQKENIIDESGMPKERFSAEFPKEGPSILRIQQVVRGDSAAYFCASSPLGQINQPQHFGDGTRLSIL.

This clonotype occurred a few times. V is TRBV27 and J is TRBJ1-4; 7 positions match TRBD1. The CDR3 runs 15 residues. V gave up 4 bases and J gave up 8 bases; unmatched junction bases: 10. The germline V gene has CDR1 MNHEY and CDR2 SMNVEV (reference sequence). CDR3 sequence: CASSSQDRFGEKLFF. The CDR3 coding sequence is TGTGCCAGCAGTTCCCAGGACAGGTTCGGAGAAAAACTGTTTTTT.

This chain links TRBV29-1 with TRBJ2-7, with 7 bases matching TRBD2. V lost 4 bases to trimming and J lost 2 bases; unmatched junction nucleotides: 5. The CDR3 spans 13 residues. Germline lookup yields CDR1 SQVTM and CDR2 ANQGSEA. For the CDR3, the DNA is TGCAGCGTTGGGGGGGGGGAGACCTACGAGCAGTACTTC. This codes for CSVGGGETYEQYF.

V is TRBV12-3 or TRBV12-4 and J is TRBJ2-7; D unclear. This CDR3 region has 13 residues. V lost 3 bases and J 8 bases, leaving 14 bases between the germline ends. In DNA form, the CDR3 reads TGTGCCAGCAGTTTTTCAGTTAACCACAAGCAGTACTTC. Protein sequence: CASSFSVNHKQYF.

This clonotype was seen ten or more times. This chain connects TRBV13 to TRBJ1-1; no firm D call. Germline CDR1 reads PRHDT; CDR2 reads FYEKMQ (reference sequence). V lost 0 bases, J lost 0 bases, and 5 bases lay in between. The CDR3 totals 14 residues. The CDR3 sequence: CASSLGWMNTEAFF. CDR3 DNA sequence: TGTGCCAGCAGCTTAGGTTGGATGAACACTGAAGCTTTCTTT.

The chain has TRBV5-1 and TRBJ2-5, with no clear D. Germline V CDR1 and CDR2: SGHRS, YFSETQ. Trimming took off 7 bases at V and 1 base at J, with 11 bases between the two ends. The CDR3 extends over 13 amino acids. CDR3 region: CASRKVSQETQYF. The CDR3 nucleotides read TGCGCCAGCCGGAAGGTCAGCCAAGAGACCCAGTACTTC.

The gene calls are TRBV12-3 or TRBV12-4 and TRBJ2-2, with D perhaps assigned TRBD1 or TRBD2 (7 bases each). This CDR3 has 14 residues. Trimming cost V 4 bases and J 6 bases, with 12 bases left between them. The CDR3 is CASSSAGGAGELFF. CDR3 DNA: TGTGCCAGCAGTTCCGCAGGGGGGGCCGGGGAGCTGTTTTTT.

This clonotype has at least ten counts. The CDR3 DNA follows: TGTGCCAGCAGCACCTCGGGGAGTCGGACAGATACGCAGTATTTT. Translated: CASSTSGSRTDTQYF. The chain employs TRBV7-2 and TRBJ2-3, with D tentatively TRBD2 (5 bases). The V gene lost 5 bases and the J gene lost 3 bases, with 15 bases spanning the gap. Looked up from germline, CDR1 is SGHTA and CDR2 is FQGNSA. The CDR3 is made up of 15 amino acids. Full variable domain (missing parts from reference TRBV7-2 and TRBJ2-3): GAGVSQSPSNKVTEKGKDVELRCDPISGHTALYWYRQSLGQGLEFLIYFQGNSAPDKSGLPSDRFSAERTGGSVSTLTIQRTQQEDSAVYLCASSTSGSRTDTQYFGPGTRLTVL.

This clonotype was picked up many times. The genes are TRBV28 and TRBJ2-2; D gene ambiguous. The CDR3 sequence is 15 residues long. V was shortened by 7 bases and J by 0 bases, with 12 bases between the two germline ends. Germline CDR1 and CDR2: MDHEN and SYDVKM. CDR3 sequence: CASMGLAANTGELFF. The CDR3 DNA reads TGTGCCAGCATGGGCCTGGCAGCGAACACCGGGGAGCTGTTTTTT.

With regard to this clonotype: A much larger clone sits a single nucleotide away, making a read error possible. This CDR3 fails to terminate in the conserved phenylalanine or tryptophan, so it likely reflects a read error. The chain carries TRBV6-2 or TRBV6-3 and TRBJ1-1; D is ambiguous. The CDR3 runs 14 residues. Germline CDR1 is MNHEY and CDR2 is SVGEGT. Trimming stripped 2 bases from V and 3 bases from J, with 10 bases between. The CDR3: CASSYQVLDTEAFL. The CDR3 coding sequence is TGTGCCAGCAGTTACCAGGTCTTGGACACTGAAGCTTTCCTT.

This clonotype was seen more than once but under ten times. V is TRBV7-2 and J is TRBJ2-7; 8 nucleotides align to TRBD2. The CDR3 loop spans 15 amino acids. Germline CDR1 is SGHTA and CDR2 is FQGNSA. V shed 4 bases and J 2 bases; nucleotides not matched to a gene: 7. The CDR3 sequence: CASSSEAGGTYEQYF. For the CDR3, the DNA is TGTGCCAGCAGCTCCGAGGCGGGAGGAACCTACGAGCAGTACTTC.

The table lists this clonotype with many counts. The rearrangement uses TRBV6-1 and TRBJ1-1; D call uncertain. Germline CDR1 MNHNS, CDR2 SASEGT. This CDR3 has 16 amino acids. Between the trimmed V and J ends, which lost 8 bases and 0 bases, there was a span of 19 bases. The CDR3 bases are TGTGCCAGCTGGGCAGAGGAAATGATAATGAACACTGAAGCTTTCTTT. This encodes CASWAEEMIMNTEAFF.

The table lists this clonotype with many counts. The chain carries TRBV12-3 or TRBV12-4 and TRBJ2-2; D might be TRBD1 (6 bases). Trimming left V 6 bases short and J 7 bases short, with 15 bases between. CDR3 length: 14 amino acids. CDR3 DNA sequence: TGTGCCAGCAGATTTACAGGGATTCACGGGGAGCTGTTTTTT. Its translation: CASRFTGIHGELFF.

The chain links TRBV29-1 to TRBJ1-2, with 11 bases that match TRBD1. Germline CDR1 SQVTM, CDR2 ANQGSEA. J gave up 3 bases and V 6 bases, and 15 bases lay outside the gene matches. The CDR3 extends over 17 amino acids. The CDR3 reads CSVLNDARGQGDYGYTF. CDR3 DNA sequence: TGCAGCGTCCTTAACGACGCGAGGGGACAGGGGGACTATGGCTACACCTTC.

This chain uses TRBV20-1 with TRBJ2-7; 9 nucleotides align to TRBD2. CDR3 length: 15 amino acids. The V gene end was trimmed by 5 bases and the J gene end by 3 bases; junction bases not matched to a gene: 11. Germline V CDR1 and CDR2: DFQATT, SNEGSKA (reference sequence). For the CDR3, the DNA is TGCAGTGCTCCCGCCGCGGGAGGGGGGATCTACGAGCAGTACTTC. This gives the protein CSAPAAGGGIYEQYF.

This clonotype was counted ten times or more. The chain is built from TRBV29-1 and TRBJ1-1, with D possibly matching TRBD1 (6 bases). Germline loops: CDR1 SQVTM, CDR2 ANQGSEA. V shed 5 bases and J shed 6 bases, with 13 bases lying between them. The CDR3 totals 12 residues. CDR3 nucleotides: TGCAGCGTTCGAGACGGGGGCTCTGAAGCTTTCTTT. Translation gives CSVRDGGSEAFF.

This clonotype showed up just a few times. The chain recombines TRBV20-1 with TRBJ2-7; TRBD1 agrees at 9 bases. J lost 6 bases, V lost 4 bases, and 7 bases had no gene match. The CDR3 is 13 amino acids. Germline V CDR1 and CDR2: DFQATT, SNEGSKA (reference sequence). The CDR3 DNA reads as TGCAGTGCTATAGGACAGGGGCCGTCCGAGCAGTACTTC. Translating it yields CSAIGQGPSEQYF.